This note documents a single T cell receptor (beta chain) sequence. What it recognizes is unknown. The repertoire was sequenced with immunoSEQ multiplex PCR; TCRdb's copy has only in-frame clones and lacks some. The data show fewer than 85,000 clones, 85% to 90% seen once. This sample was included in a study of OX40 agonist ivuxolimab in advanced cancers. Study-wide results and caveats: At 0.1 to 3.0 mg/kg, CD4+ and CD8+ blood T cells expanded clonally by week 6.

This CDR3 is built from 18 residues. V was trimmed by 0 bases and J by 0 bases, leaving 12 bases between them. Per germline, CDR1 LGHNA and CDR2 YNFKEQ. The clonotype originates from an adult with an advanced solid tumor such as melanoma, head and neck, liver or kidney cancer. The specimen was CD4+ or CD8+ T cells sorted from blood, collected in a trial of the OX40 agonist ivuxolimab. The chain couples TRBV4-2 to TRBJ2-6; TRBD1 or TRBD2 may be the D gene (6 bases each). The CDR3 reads CASSQDPGAGSGANVLTF. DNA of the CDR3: TGTGCCAGCAGCCAAGACCCGGGGGCCGGCTCTGGGGCCAACGTCCTGACTTTC.